The 19 T cell receptor beta chains reported below all come from one sample, sequenced in a study of T cells in Graves' hyperthyroidism and ophthalmopathy. Amplified regions were TCR beta CDR3 sequences from RNA transcripts. TCR CDR3 underwent first-round RT-PCR with the HTBI primer set. Using its own MiXCR run on the multiplex PCR reads, TCRdb lists one record per CDR3 protein. Of approximately 380,000 distinct CDR3 sequences detected, over 12% appear once; the ten largest clones hold around 28%. Sequenced: blood. The source is a man in his fifties or sixties with Graves' ophthalmopathy.

The chain employs TRBV11-2 and TRBJ2-1, with 9 nucleotides matching TRBD2. Trimming removed 5 bases from V and 5 bases from J; junction bases left unmatched: 10. There are 16 residues in the CDR3. Germline assignment: CDR1 SGHAT and CDR2 FQNNGV. CDR3 protein: CASSQRGSGSNNEQFF. In nucleotides, the CDR3 is TGTGCCAGCAGCCAGCGAGGTAGCGGGAGCAACAATGAGCAGTTCTTC.

The sample holds many counts of this clonotype. The rearrangement uses TRBV24-1 and TRBJ2-3, with D possibly TRBD2 on 5 matching bases. The CDR3 length is 14 residues. CDR1 is KGHDR and CDR2 is SFDVKD in the germline V gene. V lost 2 bases and J lost 4, with 9 bases in between. The chain's CDR3 is CATSDSTRPDTQYF. DNA for the CDR3: TGTGCCACCAGTGATTCCACTAGGCCAGATACGCAGTATTTT.

This clonotype occurred many times. The rearrangement uses TRBV28 and TRBJ1-1; 7 positions agree with TRBD1. Trimming at V came to 6 bases and at J to 1 base, leaving 5 bases not matched to a gene. CDR3 length: 14 amino acids. Germline CDR1 MDHEN, CDR2 SYDVKM. The CDR3 sequence is CASRRQGGNTEAFF. Here the CDR3 DNA reads TGTGCCAGCAGACGTCAGGGGGGGAACACTGAAGCTTTCTTT.

The rearrangement links TRBV7-6 to TRBJ2-7; TRBD2 agrees at 9 bases. Trimming took 2 bases from V and 0 from J; bases not matched to a gene: 2. This CDR3 comprises 15 residues. Germline CDR1 reads SGHVS; CDR2 reads FNYEAQ. CDR3: CASSLIAGDSYEQYF. CDR3 coding DNA: TGTGCCAGCAGCTTAATAGCGGGAGACTCCTACGAGCAGTACTTC.

This clonotype was seen more than once but under ten times. The V call is TRBV20-1, the J call TRBJ2-1; 7 bases map to TRBD2. The CDR3 covers 15 residues. Trimming cost V 3 bases and J 6 bases; bases outside gene matches: 11. Germline CDR1 is DFQATT and CDR2 is SNEGSKA (reference sequence). The CDR3, as DNA: TGCAGTGCTAGCCCTAGCGGAAACTTCGTCAATGAGCAGTTCTTC. Its protein product is CSASPSGNFVNEQFF.

V gene TRBV7-9 combines with J gene TRBJ2-1; D might be TRBD1 (7 bases). V was shortened by 1 base and J by 0 bases, with 16 bases between the two germline ends. CDR3 size: 18 residues. The germline V gene encodes CDR1 SEHNR and CDR2 FQNEAQ (reference sequence). CDR3: CASSLVGGAGSSYNEQFF. Written as DNA, the CDR3 is TGTGCCAGCAGCTTAGTAGGGGGCGCGGGAAGCTCCTACAATGAGCAGTTCTTC.

J is TRBJ1-1 and V is TRBV29-1; no firm D call. The CDR3 is 12 residues long. Germline-derived CDR1 and CDR2 are SQVTM and ANQGSEA. With 1 base removed from V and 6 bases from J, the gap between germline ends came to 9 bases. This chain's CDR3 is CSVEGLFPEAFF. DNA for the CDR3: TGCAGCGTTGAAGGCCTATTCCCTGAAGCTTTCTTT.

Of note for this clonotype: This may be a read error, as it is one base from a much larger clone. V and J are TRBV3-1 and TRBJ2-1, with 9 bases that match TRBD2. Germline V gene lookup returns CDR1 LGHDT and CDR2 YNNKEL (reference sequence). The CDR3 spans 14 residues. CDR3 residues: CTSSQVDIAGVQFF. Written as DNA, the CDR3 is TGTACCAGCAGCCAAGTGGACATAGCGGGAGTTCAGTTCTTC.

The CDR3 coding sequence is TGTGCCAGTAGTATAGACCCCTCAAATACGCAGTATTTT. It codes for CASSIDPSNTQYF. This rearrangement joins TRBV19 to TRBJ2-3; D ambiguous. Per the germline V gene, CDR1 is LNHDA and CDR2 is SQIVND (reference sequence). V lost 0 bases, J lost 7 bases, and 8 bases lay in between. This CDR3 has 13 residues.

This clonotype turned up a few times. For the CDR3, the DNA is TGTGCCACCAGTGACCTTAGCGGGAACACCGGGGAGCTGTTTTTT. Its protein is CATSDLSGNTGELFF. The rearrangement joins TRBV24-1 to TRBJ2-2; possible D gene TRBD2, 6 bases. CDR3 size: 15 residues. V lost 4 bases, J lost 1 base, and 9 bases lay in between. The germline V gene has CDR1 KGHDR and CDR2 SFDVKD.

This clonotype came up many times. The gene calls are TRBV5-1 and TRBJ2-5; 13 positions match TRBD2. CDR1 and CDR2 from the germline V gene are SGHRS and YFSETQ. Trimming cost V 5 bases and J 2 bases; bases outside gene matches: 12. The CDR3 loop spans 18 amino acids. The CDR3 nucleotides read TGCGCCAGCAGTACCGGACTAGCGGGAGCTAGTGGTCAAGAGACCCAGTACTTC. The encoded protein is CASSTGLAGASGQETQYF.

The chain is built from TRBV12-3 or TRBV12-4 and TRBJ2-7, with 9 bases that match TRBD1. Trimming removed 2 bases from V and 4 bases from J; junction bases left unmatched: 9. The CDR3 spans 16 residues. This chain's CDR3 is CASSLTPTGGSYEQYF. The CDR3, as DNA: TGTGCCAGCAGTTTAACGCCGACAGGGGGTTCTTACGAGCAGTACTTC.

This chain joins TRBV7-8 and TRBJ2-4; possibly TRBD1 or TRBD2 for D (5 bases each). Between the trimmed V and J ends, which lost 5 bases and 5 bases, there was a span of 13 bases. Germline CDR1 is SGHVS and CDR2 is FQNEAQ. The CDR3 consists of 14 residues. CDR3 amino acids: CASSDWDGENIQYF. CDR3 nucleotide sequence: TGTGCCAGCAGCGATTGGGACGGAGAAAACATTCAGTACTTC.

In its sample, this clonotype was seen many times. This chain links TRBV28 with TRBJ1-1; possibly TRBD1 for D (6 bases). V lost 6 bases and J lost 4, with 15 bases in between. Germline values: CDR1 MDHEN, CDR2 SYDVKM. This CDR3 is built from 14 residues. The CDR3 sequence: CASSPLRGGTEAFF. Written as DNA, the CDR3 is TGTGCCAGCAGCCCTTTACGAGGGGGCACTGAAGCTTTCTTT.

In its sample, this clonotype was seen many times. The chain combines TRBV20-1 with TRBJ2-1; the D is unclear. Trimming cost V 6 bases and J 0 bases, with 12 bases left between them. The length of the CDR3 is 14 residues. The germline V gene encodes CDR1 DFQATT and CDR2 SNEGSKA (reference sequence). Written as DNA, the CDR3 is TGCAGTGCGTATAGCAAGAGCTCCTACAATGAGCAGTTCTTC. Protein product: CSAYSKSSYNEQFF.

This clonotype was counted at least ten times. The gene calls are TRBV3-1 and TRBJ2-7, with 8 bases that match TRBD2. CDR1 LGHDT and CDR2 YNNKEL come from the germline V gene (reference sequence). V lost 1 base and J lost 0; bases outside the gene matches: 5. The CDR3 contains 16 residues. The CDR3 loop is CASSQGSLAVSYEQYF. The CDR3 DNA reads as TGTGCCAGCAGCCAAGGTTCACTAGCGGTCTCCTACGAGCAGTACTTC.

In its sample, this clonotype was seen many times. V gene TRBV18 combines with J gene TRBJ2-3; TRBD2 aligns across 11 bases. The V segment lost 0 bases and the J segment 2 bases; nucleotides outside the gene matches: 1. Germline-derived CDR1 and CDR2 are KGHSH and LQKENI. CDR3 length: 16 amino acids. The CDR3 sequence is CASSPPGLAATDTQYF. For the CDR3, the DNA is TGTGCCAGCTCACCACCGGGACTAGCGGCCACAGATACGCAGTATTTT.

This clonotype was detected ten times or more. The rearrangement links TRBV7-8 to TRBJ2-7; 13 bases match TRBD2. Germline assignment: CDR1 SGHVS and CDR2 FQNEAQ. This CDR3 region has 17 residues. V trimming: 4 bases; J trimming: 5 bases; junction bases outside the gene matches: 11. In DNA form, the CDR3 reads TGTGCCAGCAGCTCTCGGACTAGCGGGAGACATAGTAACGAGCAGTACTTC. This gives the protein CASSSRTSGRHSNEQYF.

The chain uses TRBV20-1 and TRBJ2-1, with unresolved D. Germline V gene data show CDR1 as DFQATT and CDR2 as SNEGSKA (reference sequence). The length of the CDR3 is 15 residues. V was cut by 3 bases and J by 5 bases, with 17 bases left in between. DNA of the CDR3: TGCAGTGCTAGGCCTCTCCTGTTTCTAGACAATGAGCAGTTCTTC. Translation: CSARPLLFLDNEQFF.